This T cell receptor beta chain is from a study of CD8+ T cells in alopecia areata. Study findings and constraints: Tofacitinib significantly reduced both scalp clonality and expanded CD8+ clones among the top 100.

Noted treatment: oral pan-JAK inhibitor, 5-10 mg twice daily. Once RNA had been extracted, it was reverse transcribed into cDNA to act as the sequencing template. Clones were sequenced by immunoSEQ multiplex PCR, and TCRdb holds only the in-frame ones, with some missing. The profile shows around 190,000 clones, about 64% of them singletons. Germline V gene lookup returns CDR1 SGDLS and CDR2 YYNGEE. The V end was cut by 0 bases, the J end by 4 bases, with 13 bases between. The length of the CDR3 is 15 residues. Of note for this clone: What it recognizes is unknown.

The input for sequencing was CD4+ T cells sorted from blood, taken at week 4, from a patient treated with tofacitinib. The V gene is TRBV9, the J gene TRBJ2-5, with D perhaps matching TRBD1 or TRBD2 (6 bases each). This receptor was identified in a human donor with alopecia areata. The CDR3 is CASSVGGAGRETQYF. In DNA form, the CDR3 reads TGTGCCAGCAGCGTAGGGGGGGCTGGTCGAGAGACCCAGTACTTC.